This T cell receptor beta chain originates from a study of graft-versus-host responses after intestinal transplantation. Across the study: After anti-thymocyte globulin induction, recipients took tacrolimus and steroids for two to three years.

Only a few counts were recorded for this clone. Irradiated stimulators labeled with violet dye, around 200,000 in number, were plated with around 200,000 CFSE-labeled responders. The J segment lost 1 base and the V segment lost 0 bases, leaving 11 bases of the junction unmatched. The V gene's germline CDR1 is MDHEN and CDR2 SYDVKM. The CDR3 sequence is 19 residues long. Repertoires were generated with immunoSEQ multiplex PCR, while TCRdb's copy carries only in-frame clones and drops some. The data hold under 8,000 clones, with 30% to 35% observed a single time. Points from the study as a whole: GvH clones surfaced in recipient marrow, some emerging earlier in ileum or blood. Graft-donor T cell macrochimerism coincided with high graft-versus-host to host-versus-graft clonal ratios in allografts.

The TCR originated in a human patient who was an organ donor for intestinal transplantation. Material: alloreactive CD8+ T cells from a mixed lymphocyte reaction culture, obtained before transplantation. Subset defined: CFSE-low proliferating T cells sorted from roughly 6-day pre-transplant mixed lymphocyte reaction (GvH or HvG direction). The J gene is TRBJ1-1, the V gene TRBV28; 10 bases map to TRBD1. This chain's CDR3 is CASSLWHRDRGFPNTEAFF. The CDR3 DNA sequence: TGTGCCAGCAGTTTATGGCACCGGGACAGGGGTTTTCCGAACACTGAAGCTTTCTTT.